The entry below describes one T cell receptor (beta chain). Its target is not known. The data were taken from a study of CD8 T cells in cerebrospinal fluid in Alzheimer's disease. Study-wide findings and caveats: Expanded clones of at least 3% were commoner in Alzheimer's patients than healthy subjects. EBV-specific clones were neither the most expanded nor enriched in Alzheimer's patients.

TCRdb derives one entry per CDR3 protein from the 10x single-cell sequencing reads, leaving out DNA. The sample has around 1,800 distinct CDR3 sequences. This CDR3 has 16 amino acids. In germline, CDR1 is SGDLS, CDR2 YYNGEE. This clonotype originated in a human donor with mild cognitive impairment. Sequenced: cerebrospinal fluid. The rearrangement links TRBV9 to TRBJ2-2; TCRdb lists TRBD1, though no DNA is available to test this call. The CDR3 sequence is CASSVEAGGNTGELFF.